The 2 T cell receptor beta chains in this list originate from one sample, sequenced in a study of CD8 T cells in ankylosing spondylitis. TCRdb re-called the 5' RACE reads with MiXCR, one entry per CDR3 protein. The sample consists of some 130,000 distinct CDR3 sequences, roughly an eighth of them appearing once. The sequenced material came from blood, either unsorted or a sorted T cell fraction (not recorded which). These receptor sequences come from a female donor with ankylosing spondylitis or in good health (not recorded which).

This chain joins TRBV7-3 and TRBJ2-2; D may match TRBD1 or TRBD2 (5 bases each). CDR3 length: 13 amino acids. The germline gives CDR1 SGHTA, CDR2 FQGTGA. V lost 5 bases, J lost 7 bases, and 11 bases lay in between. The CDR3 bases are TGTGCCAGCAGCCCAGGGAGCGGCGGGGAGCTGTTTTTT. It specifies CASSPGSGGELFF.

The gene calls are TRBV29-1 and TRBJ2-7; TRBD1 is a possible D gene (6 bases). The CDR3 has 11 residues. V was trimmed by 7 bases and J by 3 bases, leaving 10 bases between them. Germline V gene lookup returns CDR1 SQVTM and CDR2 ANQGSEA. The CDR3 region has the DNA TGCAGCGCCAAGACAGGCTACGAGCAGTACTTC. Its protein is CSAKTGYEQYF.